The 2 T cell receptor beta chains below come from one sample, sequenced in a study of blood T cell repertoires in COVID-19. Method: immunoSEQ multiplex PCR; TCRdb's copy keeps in-frame clones and lacks some. The sample includes fewer than 400,000 clones, about 87% of them seen just once. Sequencing was done on a sample of peripheral blood. The source of these receptors is a human donor in a cohort sampled during active COVID-19.

The rearrangement joins TRBV6-5 to TRBJ1-2; no clear D. Between the trimmed V and J ends, which lost 8 bases and 4 bases, there was a span of 17 bases. The V gene's germline CDR1 is MNHEY and CDR2 SVGAGI. This CDR3 is built from 14 residues. The CDR3 spells CASRRGPSPYGYTF. The CDR3 DNA reads as TGTGCCAGCCGCCGGGGTCCAAGTCCCTATGGCTACACCTTC.

The V call is TRBV5-5, the J call TRBJ2-3; TRBD1 matches at 7 bases. Germline CDR1 reads SGHKS; CDR2 reads YYEKEE (reference sequence). The J segment lost 6 bases and the V segment lost 2 bases, leaving 3 bases of the junction unmatched. The CDR3 spans 13 residues. CDR3 nucleotides: TGTGCCAGCAGCTTACAGGGGCTGGATACGCAGTATTTT. This sequence encodes CASSLQGLDTQYF. Full variable domain (missing parts from reference TRBV5-5 and TRBJ2-3): DAGVTQSPTHLIKTRGQQVTLRCSPISGHKSVSWYQQVLGQGPQFIFQYYEKEERGRGNFPDRFSARQFPNYSSELNVNALLLGDSALYLCASSLQGLDTQYFGPGTRLTVL.